A single T cell receptor (beta chain) is shown here with its context. Its antigen is currently not known. Base quality data are lacking; no much larger clone is found one base away. The data originate from a study of blood T cell repertoires in COVID-19 (dated by TCRdb to the early 2020s). With regard to the full study: Samples from collaborators originated in the United States, Italy and Spain and spanned both the acute and convalescent phases of COVID-19. The material from the prospective study consisted of cDNA or gDNA derived from T cells, B-cell-depleted T cells, or PBMCs. Subjects who had been exposed to COVID-19, were actively infected with it, or had recovered from it provided the deeply sampled blood TCRbeta repertoires that made up the dataset. The repertoires were released in a freely available public database intended as a resource for research on the immune response to SARS-CoV-2. The samples were drawn from the first 160 participants of the ongoing ImmuneRACE study and from 950 to 1,500 subjects provided by 6 global collaborators. Nearly every sample came with metadata listing a de-identified subject ID, COVID-19 status, age in years and sex. HLA class I and class II types, where available, came from metadata supplied by the sample provider rather than from assay-based typing.

Overall study outcomes, separate from this receptor: Clinical and demographic metadata were provided uncurated, with the amount varying by source and participant.

TCRbeta CDR3 regions were amplified from genomic DNA using the immunoSEQ Assay, a bias-controlled multiplex PCR. Concerning the study's data processing: Nucleated cell counts per sample were estimated from amplification of reference gene primers within the assay. Sequence reads were collapsed and filtered to measure the absolute abundance of every unique TCRbeta CDR3 rearrangement. For each sample, productive Simpson clonality was calculated by taking the square root of Simpson's diversity index across productive rearrangements. This is the immuneACCESS table as TCRdb keeps it, with only in-frame sequences that have V and J called. A part of the clones is gone; compared with another copy, unresolved V genes explain less than half, and the rest is unexplained. V and J calls and clone size follow that table, whereas D and trimming were derived from the DNA. This sample comprises 350,000 or so clones, roughly 89% of them detected only once. Less than 5% of the sample is taken by the ten largest.

At one collaborating source in Seattle, patients were enrolled during active infection and were followed longitudinally through the course of disease. The collaborating institutions used their own protocols to collect whole blood in K2EDTA tubes. Collaborator samples were shipped for TCRbeta analysis as frozen whole blood, isolated PBMCs, or DNA extracted from either sample type. From the cysteine up to the phenylalanine, the CDR3 has a length of 16 residues. Only the CDR3 portion is preserved as DNA: 48 bases, with reading frame beginning at the first base. V has 3 bases trimmed and J has 4 bases trimmed; junction bases matching no gene number 9. The germline V gene provides CDR1 SGHNT and CDR2 YENEEA.

Sequencing used peripheral blood. The TCR sequence derives from a woman in her fifties or sixties with COVID-19, enrolled during active disease. The sequence links TRBV11-3 to TRBJ2-3; the central 8 bases match TRBD2. The nucleotide sequence is given as TGTGCCAGCAGCTTTTCCGCGGGGGGATGGGCAGATACGCAGTATTTT. Its translation reads: CASSFSAGGWADTQYF.